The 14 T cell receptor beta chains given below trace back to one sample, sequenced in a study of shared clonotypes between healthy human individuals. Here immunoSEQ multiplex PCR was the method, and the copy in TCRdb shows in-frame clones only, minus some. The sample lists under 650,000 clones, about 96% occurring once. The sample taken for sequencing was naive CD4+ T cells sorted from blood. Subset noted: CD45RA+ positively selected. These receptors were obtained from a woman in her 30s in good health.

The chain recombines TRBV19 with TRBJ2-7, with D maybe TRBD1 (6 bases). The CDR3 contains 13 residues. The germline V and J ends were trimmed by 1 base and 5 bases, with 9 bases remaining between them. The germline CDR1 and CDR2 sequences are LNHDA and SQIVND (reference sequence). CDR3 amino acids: CASSIVGQNEQYF. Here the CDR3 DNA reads TGTGCCAGTAGTATAGTTGGACAGAACGAGCAGTACTTC.

The CDR3 loop reads CASSKVDTGCNQPQHF. DNA for the CDR3: TGTGCCAGCAGCAAAGTCGACACGGGTTGCAATCAGCCCCAGCATTTT. The chain links TRBV21-1 to TRBJ1-5. TRBV21-1 is deemed a pseudogene. The CDR3 is made up of 16 amino acids.

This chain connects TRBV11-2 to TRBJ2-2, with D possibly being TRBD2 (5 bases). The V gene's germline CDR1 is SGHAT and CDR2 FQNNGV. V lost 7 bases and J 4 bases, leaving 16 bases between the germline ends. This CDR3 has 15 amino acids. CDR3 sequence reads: CASNEGAWGTGELFF. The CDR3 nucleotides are TGTGCCAGCAACGAGGGCGCGTGGGGCACCGGGGAGCTGTTTTTT.

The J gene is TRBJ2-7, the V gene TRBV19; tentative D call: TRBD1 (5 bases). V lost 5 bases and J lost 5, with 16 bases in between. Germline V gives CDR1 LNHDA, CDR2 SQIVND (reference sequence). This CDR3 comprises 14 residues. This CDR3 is CASSRQSIRDEQYF. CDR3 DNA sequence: TGTGCCAGTAGTCGACAGAGCATCCGGGACGAGCAGTACTTC.

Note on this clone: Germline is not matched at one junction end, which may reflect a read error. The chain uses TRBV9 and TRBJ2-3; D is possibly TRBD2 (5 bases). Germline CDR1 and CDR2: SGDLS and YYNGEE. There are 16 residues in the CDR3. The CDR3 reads CASSVAPDASTYTQYF. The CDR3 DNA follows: TGTGCCAGCAGCGTAGCTCCCGACGCTAGCACATATACGCAGTATTTT.

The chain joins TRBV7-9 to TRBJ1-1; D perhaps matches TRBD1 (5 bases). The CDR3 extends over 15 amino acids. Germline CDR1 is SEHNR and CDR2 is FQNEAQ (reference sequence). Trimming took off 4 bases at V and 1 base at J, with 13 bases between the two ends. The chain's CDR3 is CASSSSGTANTEAFF. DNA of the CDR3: TGTGCCAGCAGCTCTTCCGGGACGGCGAACACTGAAGCTTTCTTT. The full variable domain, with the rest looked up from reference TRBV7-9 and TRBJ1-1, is DTGVSQNPRHKITKRGQNVTFRCDPISEHNRLYWYRQTLGQGPEFLTYFQNEAQLEKSRLLSDRFSAERPKGSFSTLEIQRTEQGDSAMYLCASSSSGTANTEAFFGQGTRLTVV.

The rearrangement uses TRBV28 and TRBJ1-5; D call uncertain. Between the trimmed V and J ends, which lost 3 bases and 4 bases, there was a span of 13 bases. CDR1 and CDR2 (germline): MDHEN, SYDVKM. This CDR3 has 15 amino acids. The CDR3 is CASSFSRGDNQPQHF. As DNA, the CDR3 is TGTGCCAGCAGTTTTTCCCGCGGTGATAATCAGCCCCAGCATTTT.

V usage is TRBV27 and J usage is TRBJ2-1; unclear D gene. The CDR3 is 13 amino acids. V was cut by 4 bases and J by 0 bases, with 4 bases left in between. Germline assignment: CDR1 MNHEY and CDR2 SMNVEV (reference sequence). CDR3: CASSYSSYNEQFF. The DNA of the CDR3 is TGTGCCAGCAGTTATAGCTCCTACAATGAGCAGTTCTTC.

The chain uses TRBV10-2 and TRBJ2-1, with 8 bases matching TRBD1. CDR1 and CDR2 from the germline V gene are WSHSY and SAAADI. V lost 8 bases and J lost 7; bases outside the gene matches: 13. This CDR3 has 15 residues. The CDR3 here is CASLAPTGGSNEQFF. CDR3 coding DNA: TGCGCCAGCCTAGCCCCTACAGGGGGGTCGAATGAGCAGTTCTTC.

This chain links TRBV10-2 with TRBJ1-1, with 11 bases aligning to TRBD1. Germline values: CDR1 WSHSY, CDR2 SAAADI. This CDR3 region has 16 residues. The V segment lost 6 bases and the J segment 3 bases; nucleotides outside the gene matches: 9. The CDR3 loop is CASRGILGQGDTEAFF. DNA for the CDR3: TGCGCCAGCAGAGGGATTCTGGGACAGGGGGACACTGAAGCTTTCTTT.

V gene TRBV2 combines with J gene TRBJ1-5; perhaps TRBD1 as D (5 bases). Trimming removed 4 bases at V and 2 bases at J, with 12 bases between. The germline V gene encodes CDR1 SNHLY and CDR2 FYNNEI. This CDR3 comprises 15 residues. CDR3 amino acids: CASSGGTGGNQPQHF. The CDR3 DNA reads TGTGCCAGCAGTGGAGGGACCGGAGGCAATCAGCCCCAGCATTTT.

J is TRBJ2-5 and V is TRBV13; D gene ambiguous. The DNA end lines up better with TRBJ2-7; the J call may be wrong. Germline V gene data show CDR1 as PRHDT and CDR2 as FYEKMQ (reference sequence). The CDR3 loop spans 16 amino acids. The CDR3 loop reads CASSLTDRLGSYEQYF. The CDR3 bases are TGTGCCAGCAGCCTCACGGACCGATTGGGGTCCTACGAGCAGTACTTC.

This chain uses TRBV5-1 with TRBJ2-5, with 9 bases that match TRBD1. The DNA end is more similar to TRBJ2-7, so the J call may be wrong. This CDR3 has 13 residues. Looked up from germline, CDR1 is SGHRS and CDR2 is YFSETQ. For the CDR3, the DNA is TGCGCCAGCAGCTTGGGACAGGGGGACGAGCAGTACTTC. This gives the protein CASSLGQGDEQYF.

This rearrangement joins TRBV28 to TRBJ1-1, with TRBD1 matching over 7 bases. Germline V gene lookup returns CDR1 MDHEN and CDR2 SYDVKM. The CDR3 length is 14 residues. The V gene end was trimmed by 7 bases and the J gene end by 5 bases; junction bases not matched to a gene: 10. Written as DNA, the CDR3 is TGTGCCAGCACCCAGGGGGGTAAGAAGACTGAAGCTTTCTTT. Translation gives CASTQGGKKTEAFF.